The 4 T cell receptor beta chains below all came from one sample that was sequenced in a study of CD8 T cells in Susac syndrome. RNA in amounts of roughly 0.45 to 1 ug was reverse transcribed with random hexamers. One entry per CDR3 protein results from TCRdb running MiXCR on the immunoSEQ multiplex PCR reads. The profile shows 130,000 to 150,000 distinct CDR3 sequences, approximately 95% of them singletons. Sequencing input: CD4+ T cells from PBMCs. The receptors shown here come from a human donor with Susac syndrome.

J is TRBJ2-4 and V is TRBV6-2 or TRBV6-3; 8 nucleotides line up with TRBD2. Germline CDR1 and CDR2: MNHEY and SVGEGT. J lost 5 bases, V lost 6 bases, and 6 bases had no gene match. This CDR3 region has 14 residues. Here the CDR3 reads CASRGGGKENIQYF. The DNA of the CDR3 is TGTGCCAGCAGGGGCGGGGGGAAGGAAAACATTCAGTACTTC.

V is TRBV10-3 and J is TRBJ1-5, with TRBD1 matching 7 bases. V lost 11 bases to trimming and J lost 3 bases; unmatched junction nucleotides: 10. The CDR3 covers 14 residues. Germline-derived CDR1 and CDR2 are ENHRY and SYGVKD. CDR3 sequence reads: CAVSGDSLNQPQHF. The CDR3 nucleotides are TGTGCCGTATCAGGGGACAGTCTCAATCAGCCCCAGCATTTT.

This sequence joins TRBV29-1 and TRBJ1-1, with D tentatively TRBD1 (5 bases). The CDR3 has 12 residues. Trimming stripped 4 bases from V and 5 bases from J, with 11 bases between. CDR1 is SQVTM, CDR2 ANQGSEA, per germline. As DNA, the CDR3 is TGCAGCGTTGCGGGACCTACTACTGAAGCTTTCTTT. Amino acid sequence: CSVAGPTTEAFF.

This clonotype was seen a few times. This rearrangement joins TRBV7-2 to TRBJ2-5, with D hard to call. From germline, CDR1 is SGHTA and CDR2 FQGNSA. This CDR3 contains 11 residues. V lost 2 bases to trimming and J lost 5 bases, with 3 bases between them. For the CDR3, the DNA is TGTGCCAGCAGCTTACCGGAGACCCAGTACTTC. Protein product: CASSLPETQYF. The variable domain in full, completed from reference TRBV7-2 and TRBJ2-5, reads GAGVSQSPSNKVTEKGKDVELRCDPISGHTALYWYRQSLGQGLEFLIYFQGNSAPDKSGLPSDRFSAERTGGSVSTLTIQRTQQEDSAVYLCASSLPETQYFGPGTRLLVL.